This T cell receptor (beta chain) was retrieved from a study of siplizumab effects on memory and regulatory T cells. Of note for this clone: Its antigen is unknown.

General study results and limits: Controls had about 29% Treg-derived mappable alloreactive CD4+ clones on average, versus around 71% with siplizumab. Naive T cells looked more diverse than memory cells, and they looked like major contributors to the alloresponse.

Some clones are missing from TCRdb's copy, which holds only in-frame ones; the method was immunoSEQ multiplex PCR. The sample comprises 75,000 to 100,000 clones, 90% to 95% of which are singletons, and about 1.2% rests with the top ten. CDR3 length: 17 amino acids. Per germline, CDR1 MNHEY and CDR2 SMNVEV (reference sequence). V lost 5 bases, J lost 6 bases, and 17 bases stayed unmatched. V is TRBV27 and J is TRBJ2-3, with 7 bases that match TRBD1. This clonotype originated in a human donor in good health. Material: non-Treg CD4+ T cells sorted from blood. The CDR3 DNA follows: TGTGCCAGCAGTCCCTCCCGGACAGGATATTCGGGGGATACGCAGTATTTT. Translation: CASSPSRTGYSGDTQYF.